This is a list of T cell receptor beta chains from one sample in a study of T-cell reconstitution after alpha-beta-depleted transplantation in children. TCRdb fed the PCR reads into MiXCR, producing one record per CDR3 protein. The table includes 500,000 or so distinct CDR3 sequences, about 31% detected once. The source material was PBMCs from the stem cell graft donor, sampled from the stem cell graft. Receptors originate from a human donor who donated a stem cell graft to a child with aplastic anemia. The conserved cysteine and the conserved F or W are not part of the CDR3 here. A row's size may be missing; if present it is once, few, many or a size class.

CDR3: ASSLGQGSSKKLF
size: once
V: TRBV6-5
J: TRBJ1-4

CDR3: ASRTGTSGFYNEQF
size: few
V: TRBV12-3/TRBV12-4
J: TRBJ2-1

CDR3: SISTGNYEQY
size: NA
V: TRBV29-1
J: TRBJ2-7

CDR3: ASSLSTSGGELF
size: NA
V: TRBV5-1
J: TRBJ2-2

CDR3: ATSRDLAWGQDNEQF
size: NA
V: TRBV15
J: TRBJ2-1

CDR3: SAPPPSGYLNEQF
size: NA
V: TRBV20-1
J: TRBJ2-1

CDR3: RGTGGTEAF
size: few
V: TRBV20-1
J: TRBJ1-1

CDR3: ASSFLAGVPRETQY
size: NA
V: TRBV12-3/TRBV12-4
J: TRBJ2-5

CDR3: AWSVGVLDSGNTIY
size: NA
V: TRBV30
J: TRBJ1-3

CDR3: SVVPGDSTGELF
size: NA
V: TRBV29-1
J: TRBJ2-2

CDR3: ASSRQAQSGYT
size: few
V: TRBV12-3/TRBV12-4
J: TRBJ1-2